Following are 27 T cell receptor beta chains from one sample sequenced in a study of OX40 agonist ivuxolimab in advanced cancers. Repertoires were generated with immunoSEQ multiplex PCR, while TCRdb's copy carries only in-frame clones and drops some. The sample includes roughly 75,000 clones, around 86% of them seen just once. The input for sequencing was CD4+ or CD8+ T cells sorted from blood, taken in a trial of the OX40 agonist ivuxolimab. The receptors were gathered from an adult with an advanced solid tumor such as melanoma, head and neck, liver or kidney cancer.

The chain couples TRBV7-3 to TRBJ1-4; D is uncertain. Between the trimmed V and J ends, which lost 8 bases and 3 bases, there was a span of 16 bases. This CDR3 comprises 15 residues. Germline V lookup: CDR1 SGHTA, CDR2 FQGTGA. DNA for the CDR3: TGTGCCAGCGGCAGCAAGGGAGTCCCTAATGAAAAACTGTTTTTT. Translated, it gives CASGSKGVPNEKLFF.

As concerns this clone: This sample also contains other DNA sequences that code for the same CDR3. CDR3 loop: CASSSPGGNQPQHF. CDR3 coding DNA: TGTGCCAGCAGCTCCCCAGGGGGCAATCAGCCCCAGCATTTT. This chain links TRBV6-5 with TRBJ1-5, with D perhaps matching TRBD1 (6 bases). The CDR3 spans 14 residues. Trimming pared 6 bases from V and 2 bases from J, leaving 11 bases between. Germline V gene sequence: CDR1 MNHEY, CDR2 SVGAGI.

With respect to this clone: Sequence at one end of the junction differs from germline and may be a read error. The chain has TRBV7-7 and TRBJ1-1, with D possibly TRBD1 on 6 matching bases. The CDR3 covers 17 residues. Looked up from germline, CDR1 is SSHAT and CDR2 is FNYEAQ (reference sequence). Here the CDR3 DNA reads TGTGCTAGCAGCTTGTGGGGGCAGGGGATTCGGGAGACTGAAGCTTTCTTT. This sequence encodes CASSLWGQGIRETEAFF.

The V and J genes are TRBV5-1 and TRBJ2-5, with 7 bases aligning to TRBD2. The CDR3 loop spans 15 amino acids. CDR1 is SGHRS and CDR2 is YFSETQ in the germline V gene. V was clipped by 3 bases and J by 4 bases; unmatched bases: 9. The CDR3 loop is CASSSKQTSVETQYF. The DNA for the CDR3 is TGCGCCAGCAGCTCCAAACAAACTAGCGTAGAGACCCAGTACTTC.

A single count supports this clone. J is TRBJ2-1 and V is TRBV7-3; tentatively, D is TRBD2 (6 bases). CDR3 length equals 14 residues. Germline V CDR1 and CDR2: SGHTA, FQGTGA. V lost 4 bases, J lost 4 bases, and 11 bases lay in between. The DNA for the CDR3 is TGTGCCAGCAGCTCCGGGACTCCATACAATGAGCAGTTCTTC. Amino acids: CASSSGTPYNEQFF.

The chain is built from TRBV5-1 and TRBJ1-4, with D possibly TRBD1 on 5 matching bases. Germline-derived CDR1 and CDR2 are SGHRS and YFSETQ. The CDR3 contains 16 residues. The V end was cut by 0 bases, the J end by 6 bases, with 15 bases between. In nucleotides, the CDR3 is TGCGCCAGCAGCTTGGAGTTAGGAGGGGCGGATGAAAAACTGTTTTTT. This gives the protein CASSLELGGADEKLFF.

The rearrangement joins TRBV6-5 to TRBJ1-5; 9 nucleotides line up with TRBD1. V shed 6 bases, J shed 1 base, and the junction held 4 bases outside the gene matches. From germline, CDR1 is MNHEY and CDR2 SVGAGI. The CDR3 loop spans 15 amino acids. CDR3 residues: CASSPTGGSNQPQHF. CDR3 sequence (DNA): TGTGCCAGCAGCCCGACAGGGGGAAGCAATCAGCCCCAGCATTTT.

The chain is built from TRBV30 and TRBJ2-7, with 7 bases fitting TRBD1. From germline, CDR1 is GTSNPN and CDR2 SVGIG (reference sequence). The junction had 3 bases not matched to a gene; V was cut back by 2 bases and J by 5 bases. This CDR3 has 12 residues. For the CDR3, the DNA is TGTGCCTGGAGTAGACAGGGAAACGAGCAGTACTTC. Its translation: CAWSRQGNEQYF.

The chain uses TRBV6-5 and TRBJ2-7, with D uncertain. The CDR3 has 13 amino acids. Germline CDR1 is MNHEY and CDR2 is SVGAGI. V dropped 7 bases and J dropped 1 base, with 11 bases sitting between them. This CDR3 reads CASIQSGSYEQYF. The CDR3, as DNA: TGTGCCAGCATTCAATCAGGTTCCTACGAGCAGTACTTC.

The V gene is TRBV6-6, the J gene TRBJ2-7; tentative D call: TRBD2 (8 bases). V lost 6 bases and J 5 bases, leaving 20 bases between the germline ends. Germline-derived CDR1 and CDR2 are MNHNY and SVGAGI (reference sequence). This CDR3 is built from 15 residues. The CDR3 DNA follows: TGTGCCAGCAGGTACGACACGGGAGGGGGCGACGAGCAGTACTTC. This translates into CASRYDTGGGDEQYF.

The chain couples TRBV9 to TRBJ2-3, with TRBD2 matching over 7 bases. In germline, CDR1 is SGDLS, CDR2 YYNGEE. The CDR3 has 14 amino acids. V gave up 2 bases and J gave up 5 bases; unmatched junction bases: 5. The CDR3 DNA is TGTGCCAGCAGCGTTACTAGCGAGAGAGATACGCAGTATTTT. Its translation is CASSVTSERDTQYF.

The chain recombines TRBV10-3 with TRBJ2-3, with a weak D call TRBD1 (5 bases). This CDR3 region has 14 residues. V lost 5 bases and J 2 bases, leaving 11 bases between the germline ends. Germline V CDR1 and CDR2: ENHRY, SYGVKD. The CDR3 spells CAISSGIITDTQYF. As DNA, the CDR3 is TGTGCCATCAGTTCAGGGATTATCACAGATACGCAGTATTTT.

This rearrangement joins TRBV14 to TRBJ2-7; 7 bases line up with TRBD1. The CDR3 spans 14 residues. Germline trimming cut 6 bases from V and 0 bases from J; bases unmatched to any gene: 5. Germline V lookup: CDR1 SGHDN, CDR2 FVKESK. The CDR3 loop reads CASRLWDSSYEQYF. CDR3 nucleotide sequence: TGTGCCAGCAGATTATGGGACAGCTCCTACGAGCAGTACTTC.

The genes are TRBV9 and TRBJ2-7, with 12 bases matching TRBD2. V was clipped by 4 bases and J by 5 bases; unmatched bases: 10. Germline V gene lookup returns CDR1 SGDLS and CDR2 YYNGEE. The CDR3 has 16 amino acids. CDR3 residues: CASSRMLAGGIHEQYF. DNA for the CDR3: TGTGCCAGCAGCCGGATGCTAGCGGGAGGGATCCACGAGCAGTACTTC. The complete variable domain, with remaining parts taken from reference TRBV9 and TRBJ2-7, reads DSGVTQTPKHLITATGQRVTLRCSPRSGDLSVYWYQQSLDQGLQFLIQYYNGEERAKGNILERFSAQQFPDLHSELNLSSLELGDSALYFCASSRMLAGGIHEQYFGPGTRLTVT.

J is TRBJ2-5 and V is TRBV4-1; weak D call: TRBD2 (5 bases). Trimming cost V 6 bases and J 2 bases, with 10 bases left between them. Germline lookup yields CDR1 MGHRA and CDR2 YSYEKL. This CDR3 is built from 13 residues. This CDR3 is CASSWTFQETQYF. The CDR3 region has the DNA TGCGCCAGCAGTTGGACTTTTCAAGAGACCCAGTACTTC.

The chain links TRBV20-1 to TRBJ2-1; D unresolved. V dropped 2 bases and J dropped 10 bases, with 9 bases sitting between them. The CDR3 is 11 residues long. CDR1 and CDR2 (germline): DFQATT, SNEGSKA (reference sequence). The CDR3 DNA sequence: TGCAGTGCTAGATTGTCTGGGGAGCAGTTCTTC. This gives the protein CSARLSGEQFF.

The rearrangement uses TRBV18 and TRBJ1-1; TRBD1 matches at 7 bases. CDR1 is KGHSH and CDR2 is LQKENI in the germline V gene. This CDR3 is built from 17 residues. V was pared by 2 bases and J by 6 bases, with 15 bases of the junction left unmatched. The CDR3 region has the DNA TGTGCCAGCTCACCATTTTCGACAGGGAGCCGAACGGCTGAAGCTTTCTTT. This translates into CASSPFSTGSRTAEAFF.

A word on this clone: The same CDR3 is also encoded by other DNA sequences in this sample. The chain has TRBV27 and TRBJ1-5; 9 positions agree with TRBD1. V trimming: 2 bases; J trimming: 5 bases; junction bases outside the gene matches: 4. Looked up from germline, CDR1 is MNHEY and CDR2 is SMNVEV (reference sequence). The CDR3 loop spans 15 amino acids. The CDR3 coding sequence is TGTGCCAGCAGTTTAGGGACAGGGTTGGATCAGCCCCAGCATTTT. Protein: CASSLGTGLDQPQHF.

This clone was detected once. This chain links TRBV9 with TRBJ1-6; D is ambiguous. CDR1 SGDLS and CDR2 YYNGEE come from the germline V gene. This CDR3 is built from 16 residues. The V gene lost 0 bases and the J gene lost 6 bases, with 13 bases spanning the gap. The CDR3 sequence is CASSVGWEPGNSPLHF. The DNA of the CDR3 is TGTGCCAGCAGCGTAGGGTGGGAACCGGGTAATTCACCCCTCCACTTT.

The genes are TRBV11-3 and TRBJ2-1; 9 positions agree with TRBD1. The ends lost 1 base at V and 8 bases at J; junction bases unmatched: 12. Per the germline V gene, CDR1 is SGHNT and CDR2 is YENEEA. The CDR3 has 17 residues. The CDR3 region is CASSLAWGGQGVDEQFF. CDR3 nucleotides: TGTGCCAGCAGCTTAGCCTGGGGGGGACAGGGCGTAGATGAGCAGTTCTTC. Based on the CDR3 plus reference TRBV11-3 and TRBJ2-1, the full variable domain is EAGVVQSPRYKIIEKKQPVAFWCNPISGHNTLYWYLQNLGQGPELLIRYENEEAVDDSQLPKDRFSAERLKGVDSTLKIQPAELGDSAVYLCASSLAWGGQGVDEQFFGPGTRLTVL.

This clone showed up just once. The rearrangement uses TRBV29-1 and TRBJ1-2, with D possibly being TRBD1 (5 bases). Germline V gene lookup returns CDR1 SQVTM and CDR2 ANQGSEA. The V gene lost 3 bases and the J gene lost 2 bases, with 7 bases spanning the gap. The CDR3 totals 12 residues. The CDR3: CSVDGGNYGYTF. DNA of the CDR3: TGCAGCGTTGACGGGGGGAACTATGGCTACACCTTC. The variable domain in full, completed from reference TRBV29-1 and TRBJ1-2, reads SAVISQKPSRDICQRGTSLTIQCQVDSQVTMMFWYRQQPGQSLTLIATANQGSEATYESGFVIDKFPISRPNLTFSTLTVSNMSPEDSSIYLCSVDGGNYGYTFGSGTRLTVV.

The chain employs TRBV6-5 and TRBJ2-2; a weak D match, TRBD1 (7 bases). V was clipped by 6 bases and J by 5 bases, with 16 bases between them. Looked up from germline, CDR1 is MNHEY and CDR2 is SVGAGI. The CDR3 has 15 amino acids. The CDR3 DNA is TGTGCCAGCAGCCAGGGGGGAGGAAGGACCGGGGAGCTGTTTTTT. The encoded protein is CASSQGGGRTGELFF.

The chain is built from TRBV7-6 and TRBJ2-2; D is undetermined. The CDR3 has 16 residues. V shed 0 bases and J shed 2 bases, with 10 bases lying between them. CDR1 is SGHVS, CDR2 FNYEAQ, per germline. In DNA form, the CDR3 reads TGTGCCAGCAGCTTAGCTATAGGCGGCAACACCGGGGAGCTGTTTTTT. This gives the protein CASSLAIGGNTGELFF.

The CDR3 reads CASSTDRSRPQAFF. CDR3 sequence (DNA): TGTGCCAGCAGCACGGACAGATCACGGCCCCAAGCTTTCTTT. The chain has TRBV6-1 and TRBJ1-1; a possible D gene is TRBD1 (6 bases). The CDR3 is made up of 14 amino acids. Germline V gene sequence: CDR1 MNHNS, CDR2 SASEGT. The V and J ends lost 6 bases and 9 bases respectively, with 20 bases between them.

In this sample, this clone turned up once. The chain recombines TRBV27 with TRBJ1-3; D is unresolved. The CDR3 spans 15 residues. Germline CDR1 reads MNHEY; CDR2 reads SMNVEV (reference sequence). V was cut by 5 bases and J by 4 bases, with 15 bases left in between. CDR3 sequence: CASSPGMGSGNTIYF. Here the CDR3 DNA reads TGTGCCAGCAGTCCAGGTATGGGATCAGGAAACACCATATATTTT.

The gene calls are TRBV30 and TRBJ1-4; D gene ambiguous. V lost 6 bases and J lost 0, with 8 bases in between. The CDR3 spans 13 residues. The germline gives CDR1 GTSNPN, CDR2 SVGIG (reference sequence). In nucleotides, the CDR3 is TGTGCCTGTGTTACAACAACTAATGAAAAACTGTTTTTT. This encodes CACVTTTNEKLFF.

This chain uses TRBV6-6 with TRBJ1-5; weak D call: TRBD1 (5 bases). In germline, CDR1 is MNHNY, CDR2 SVGAGI (reference sequence). The ends were cut back, 4 bases at V and 6 bases at J, with 13 bases in the middle. CDR3 size: 14 residues. CDR3 in DNA: TGTGCCAGCAGTTTGTCGGGGCTTGGTCAGCCCCAGCATTTT. It is translated as CASSLSGLGQPQHF.